The present entry profiles one T cell receptor beta chain with its context. Its antigen is currently not known. Within one base of it there is no much larger clone, and no base qualities were kept. The data are from a study of response to subunit inactivated influenza vaccine (dated by TCRdb to 2016 to 2019). Study-wide context: Deep quantitative profiling of the T cell receptor repertoire was used in the study to follow responses to a trivalent subunit inactivated influenza vaccine. What the work shows at the level of the full study, not this receptor alone: According to the authors, only a limited number of new T cells may be recruited by each seasonal influenza vaccination.

The library was built by means of RT-PCR. The instrument given in TCRdb is Illumina HiSeq 2500. TCRdb took the public reads, trimmed them with fastp at Q25, ran MiXCR for clone calling and kept in-frame beta chains. Identical CDR3 protein sequences are pooled into one entry, listed with their most common genes and DNA. The sample table shows about 540,000 distinct CDR3 sequences, and around a quarter are seen once. The leading ten clones occupy 2.5% to 3% of the sample. The data were also submitted as part of a second study, on T cells expressing NK-cell markers. In that second paper, the authors write: TCR beta cDNA libraries were prepared using 5'RACE template switching, which introduced a universal primer site and unique molecular identifiers. In sorted CD3+CD56+NKG2C+, CD3+CD56+NKG2C- and CD3+CD56-NKG2C+ T-cell subsets from several donors, TCR beta-chain repertoires were profiled. Among the eight sequenced donors, only one was HCMV-seronegative, while the other seven were HCMV-seropositive. In several experiments an anti-gammadeltaTCR antibody was added to restrict sorting to alphabetaTCR-expressing T cells. In 6 or 7 donors, the dominant CD3+CD56+NKG2C+ clonotypes ranked among the top 10 CD8+ clonotypes, making up roughly 1.0-7.5% of CD8+ T cells. Those dominant clonotypes were again the most abundant among CD3+CD56-NKG2C+ cells in a few donors, at roughly 25-60.1%. Whether the expanded NKG2C-expressing T cell clones were specific for HCMV antigens remained unclear. All eight donors whose samples were sequenced were randomly selected healthy volunteers, three of them men and five women. To determine HCMV serostatus, a commercial ELISA kit was used to detect HCMV-specific IgG in serum. Ficoll density gradient centrifugation was used to isolate peripheral blood mononuclear cells from blood. Magnetic immunoseparation with Miltenyi isolation kits was used to isolate CD4+ and CD8+ T cells from PBMC. cDNA synthesis was primed from the TCR beta constant segment and was followed by two successive PCR amplification steps. Libraries were sequenced as 2 x 150 bp reads on Illumina HiSeq 2000/2500, MiSeq or NextSeq. Reads were demultiplexed and grouped by UMI with MIGEC, and clonotypes were assembled and quantified with MiTCR. To remove erroneous sequences, TCR cDNA sequences were retained only when supported by two or more reads. The tcR package was used for downstream repertoire analysis, with clonotypes matched between fractions based on CDR3 nucleotide sequence plus V segment. Antigen specificity was annotated against VDJdb with VDJmatch, allowing one amino acid substitution in CDR3.

The source material was CD4+ T cells sorted from PBMCs, sampled 12 days after vaccination. This TCR came from a middle-aged man who received an inactivated influenza vaccine. Donor details come from another sample of the same person, matched by shared clones.

The encoded CDR3 is CASSLRTHEQFF. The bases read TGTGCCAGCAGCTTAAGGACGCACGAGCAGTTCTTC. The chain was built from TRBV11-2 and TRBJ2-1; the D gene assignment is ambiguous. The cysteine opens and the phenylalanine closes a CDR3 of 12 amino acids. The only DNA kept is the CDR3, 36 bases in frame from the first base. At the junction V is shortened by 2 bases and J by 10 bases, with 9 bases in between. For CDR1 and CDR2, the germline V gene lists SGHAT and FQNNGV.